This TCR beta chain derives from a study of blood T cell repertoires in COVID-19. On the study more broadly: Samples of COVID-19 (acute and convalescent) were obtained from the United States, Italy and Spain. From T cells, B-cell-depleted T cells, or PBMCs came the material, which was cDNA or gDNA.

In the study's own analysis: Amplification with reference gene primers provided the estimates of nucleated cell counts. The table came from immunoSEQ multiplex PCR; TCRdb's copy has only in-frame clones and leaves some out. V and J calls and clone size are those listed in that table; D and trimming were worked out from the DNA. The data show about 87,000 clones, approximately 86% seen once. Germline V lookup: CDR1 SGHVS, CDR2 FQNEAQ. The junction had 7 bases not matched to a gene; V was cut back by 1 base and J by 10 bases. CDR3 size: 15 residues. The V and J genes are TRBV7-8 and TRBJ2-6; 7 bases align to TRBD1. This clonotype originated in a man aged 40-55 years with acute or convalescent COVID-19. Sequencing was carried out using peripheral blood. CDR3 loop: CASSLEGTAVNVLTF. In DNA form, the CDR3 reads TGTGCCAGCAGCTTAGAAGGGACAGCGGTAAACGTCCTGACTTTC.